Each of the 10 T cell receptor beta chains below was sequenced from the same sample in a study of cytomegalovirus exposure and HLA in healthy donors. The PCR used 60 Vbeta and 13 Jbeta primers. The method was immunoSEQ multiplex PCR; TCRdb's version includes in-frame clones alone and lacks a portion of them. The sample includes under 150,000 clones, 70% to 85% of them seen just once. The sequencing sample was made of PBMCs. All receptors come from a male donor in good health and CMV-seronegative.

The gene calls are TRBV6-5 and TRBJ2-1; 9 bases match TRBD2. The length of the CDR3 is 14 residues. V trimming: 3 bases; J trimming: 5 bases; junction bases outside the gene matches: 2. Germline CDR1 and CDR2: MNHEY and SVGAGI. The CDR3 bases are TGTGCCAGCAGTTATAGCGGGAGTGACAATGAGCAGTTCTTC. This encodes CASSYSGSDNEQFF.

This clone was seen once. The chain carries TRBV10-2 and TRBJ2-1; D may be TRBD2 (5 bases). V lost 8 bases to trimming and J lost 3 bases, with 8 bases between them. This CDR3 has 12 amino acids. Germline CDR1 and CDR2: WSHSY and SAAADI. CDR3 region: CASLSDYNEQFF. Written as DNA, the CDR3 is TGCGCCAGCCTTAGCGACTACAATGAGCAGTTCTTC.

This clone showed up just a few times. One end of the junction is discordant with germline, which a read error may explain. The chain is built from TRBV7-9 and TRBJ1-2, with D unresolved. The germline CDR1 and CDR2 sequences are SEHNR and FQNEAQ (reference sequence). The CDR3 spans 13 residues. CDR3 loop: CSSSLSGSDGYTF. DNA of the CDR3: TGTTCCAGCAGCCTCTCCGGGTCCGACGGCTACACCTTC.

Worth noting for this clone: Other DNA sequences in this sample translate to the same CDR3. The chain carries TRBV9 and TRBJ1-1; D is unclear. The CDR3 is 14 amino acids. Trimming left V 0 bases short and J 5 bases short, with 11 bases between. Germline CDR1 reads SGDLS; CDR2 reads YYNGEE. CDR3 sequence reads: CASSVAEGRTEAFF. The CDR3 bases are TGTGCCAGCAGCGTAGCAGAGGGTAGGACTGAAGCTTTCTTT. The full variable domain, rest sourced from reference TRBV9 and TRBJ1-1, is DSGVTQTPKHLITATGQRVTLRCSPRSGDLSVYWYQQSLDQGLQFLIQYYNGEERAKGNILERFSAQQFPDLHSELNLSSLELGDSALYFCASSVAEGRTEAFFGQGTRLTVV.

The J gene is TRBJ1-6, the V gene TRBV15; D possibly corresponds to TRBD1 (5 bases). Germline V lookup: CDR1 LNHNV, CDR2 YYDKDF (reference sequence). V lost 0 bases and J lost 17, with 14 bases in between. The CDR3 is 13 residues long. CDR3 in amino acids: CATSRDQDRLVHF. CDR3 nucleotide sequence: TGTGCCACCAGCAGAGATCAAGACAGACTAGTCCACTTT.

V and J are TRBV19 and TRBJ2-3, with no clear D. From germline, CDR1 is LNHDA and CDR2 SQIVND (reference sequence). The ends were cut back, 7 bases at V and 0 bases at J, with 20 bases in the middle. This CDR3 has 17 amino acids. The CDR3 spells CASTGPEHLTSTDTQYF. For the CDR3, the DNA is TGTGCCAGTACAGGCCCCGAACACTTAACTAGCACAGATACGCAGTATTTT.

The rearrangement links TRBV2 to TRBJ2-1; 8 bases align to TRBD2. The CDR3 is 16 amino acids. Germline V gene lookup returns CDR1 SNHLY and CDR2 FYNNEI. V shed 3 bases, J shed 7 bases, and the junction held 11 bases outside the gene matches. The CDR3 nucleotides are TGTGCCAGCAGTGAGGAAGGAGCGGGAGTTAGTAATGAGCAGTTCTTC. Protein product: CASSEEGAGVSNEQFF.

A few counts support this clone. The rearrangement links TRBV28 to TRBJ1-5; 9 bases match TRBD1. J lost 6 bases, V lost 4 bases, and 4 bases had no gene match. Germline V gene data show CDR1 as MDHEN and CDR2 as SYDVKM. The CDR3 length is 14 residues. The chain's CDR3 is CASSWGQGSQPQHF. Written as DNA, the CDR3 is TGTGCCAGCAGTTGGGGACAGGGATCTCAGCCCCAGCATTTT. Full variable domain (rest looked up from reference TRBV28 and TRBJ1-5): DVKVTQSSRYLVKRTGEKVFLECVQDMDHENMFWYRQDPGLGLRLIYFSYDVKMKEKGDIPEGYSVSREKKERFSLILESASTNQTSMYLCASSWGQGSQPQHFGDGTRLSIL.

The chain combines TRBV6-5 with TRBJ2-3; D perhaps matches TRBD2 (7 bases). This CDR3 has 16 amino acids. Germline CDR1 and CDR2: MNHEY and SVGAGI. V lost 0 bases to trimming and J lost 6 bases, with 16 bases between them. The CDR3 loop reads CASSYSRGGGEDTQYF. CDR3 bases: TGTGCCAGCAGTTACTCGAGAGGGGGGGGAGAGGATACGCAGTATTTT.

The CDR3 spells CASSFGTGWGFETQYF. CDR3 sequence (DNA): TGTGCCAGCAGCTTTGGCACAGGGTGGGGATTTGAGACCCAGTACTTC. The gene calls are TRBV5-4 and TRBJ2-5; D might be TRBD1 (6 bases). The V end lost 2 bases, the J end lost 5 bases, and 19 bases lay between the germline ends. The CDR3 runs to 16 residues. Germline V gives CDR1 SGHNT, CDR2 YYREEE (reference sequence).